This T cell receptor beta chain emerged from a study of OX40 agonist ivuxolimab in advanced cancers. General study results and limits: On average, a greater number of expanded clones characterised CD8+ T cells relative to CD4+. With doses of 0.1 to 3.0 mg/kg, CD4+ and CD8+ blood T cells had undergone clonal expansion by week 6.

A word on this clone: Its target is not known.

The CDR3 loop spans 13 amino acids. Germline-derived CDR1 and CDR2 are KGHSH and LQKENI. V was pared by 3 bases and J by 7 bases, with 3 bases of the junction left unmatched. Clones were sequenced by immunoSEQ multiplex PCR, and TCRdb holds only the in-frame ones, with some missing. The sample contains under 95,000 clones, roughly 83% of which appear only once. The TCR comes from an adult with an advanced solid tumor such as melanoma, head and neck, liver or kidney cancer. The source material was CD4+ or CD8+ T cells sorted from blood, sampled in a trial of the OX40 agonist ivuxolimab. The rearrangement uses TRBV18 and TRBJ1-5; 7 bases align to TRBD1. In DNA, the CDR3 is TGTGCCAGCTCACCCGGGACAGAACAGCCCCAGCATTTT. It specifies CASSPGTEQPQHF.